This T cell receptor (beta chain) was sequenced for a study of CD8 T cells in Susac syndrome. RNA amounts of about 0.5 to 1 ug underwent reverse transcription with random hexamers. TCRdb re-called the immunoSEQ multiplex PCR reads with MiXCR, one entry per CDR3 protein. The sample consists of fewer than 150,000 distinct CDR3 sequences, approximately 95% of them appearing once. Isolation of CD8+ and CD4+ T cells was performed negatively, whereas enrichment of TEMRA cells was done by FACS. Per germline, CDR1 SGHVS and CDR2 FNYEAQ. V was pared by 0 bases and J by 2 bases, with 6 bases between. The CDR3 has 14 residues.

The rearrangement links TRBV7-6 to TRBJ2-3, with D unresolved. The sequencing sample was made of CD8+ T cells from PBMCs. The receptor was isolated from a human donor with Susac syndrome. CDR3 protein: CASSLAGITDTQYF. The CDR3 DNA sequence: TGTGCCAGCAGCTTAGCGGGGATCACAGATACGCAGTATTTT.